Below are 8 T cell receptor beta chains sequenced from a single sample in a study of STAT5B mutations in CD4+ large granular lymphocyte leukemia. Here immunoSEQ multiplex PCR was the method, and the copy in TCRdb shows in-frame clones only, minus some. This table has tens of thousands of clones, approximately 73% appearing once. The sequencing sample was made of CD4+ T cells from blood buffy coats. These receptors were taken from a human donor in good health.

The chain couples TRBV25-1 to TRBJ2-7; D ambiguous. The length of the CDR3 is 15 residues. V lost 5 bases and J lost 5, with 19 bases in between. Germline V gene data show CDR1 as MGHDK and CDR2 as SYGVNS. This CDR3 reads CASSSRPGRSNEQYF. Here the CDR3 DNA reads TGTGCCAGCAGTTCCCGGCCCGGTAGGAGTAACGAGCAGTACTTC.

The chain uses TRBV4-3 and TRBJ2-7; a possible D gene is TRBD1 (6 bases). The CDR3 totals 11 residues. V was cut by 4 bases and J by 6 bases, with 7 bases left in between. CDR1 and CDR2 (germline): LGHNA, YSLEER. CDR3 region: CASSLGGEQYF. For the CDR3, the DNA is TGCGCCAGCAGCCTAGGGGGCGAGCAGTACTTC.

This chain connects TRBV18 to TRBJ2-3; no reliable D call. This CDR3 comprises 16 residues. Looked up from germline, CDR1 is KGHSH and CDR2 is LQKENI. V was shortened by 4 bases and J by 0 bases, with 14 bases between the two germline ends. This CDR3 reads CASSRDRRTSTDTQYF. The DNA of the CDR3 is TGTGCCAGCTCACGAGACCGAAGAACTAGCACAGATACGCAGTATTTT.

V usage is TRBV7-2 and J usage is TRBJ2-2, with D possibly matching TRBD2 (6 bases). CDR1 and CDR2 (germline): SGHTA, FQGNSA. The CDR3 is made up of 12 amino acids. V shed 5 bases and J shed 6 bases, with 7 bases lying between them. CDR3 protein: CASSRGSGELFF. The CDR3 DNA follows: TGTGCCAGCAGCCGGGGGTCCGGGGAGCTGTTTTTT.

Worth noting for this clone: An end of the junction does not agree with germline; a read error may underlie this. The chain links TRBV7-9 to TRBJ2-7, with 9 bases aligning to TRBD2. CDR3 length: 14 residues. Germline V lookup: CDR1 SEHNR, CDR2 FQNEAQ (reference sequence). CDR3: CASSLAGPPYEQYF. The CDR3 bases are TGTGCCAGCAGCCTAGCGGGACCGCCCTACGAGCAGTACTTC.

In its sample, this clone was seen a few times. The chain has TRBV6-1 and TRBJ1-2, with D maybe TRBD1 (5 bases). The V end was cut by 8 bases, the J end by 8 bases, with 15 bases between. Germline lookup yields CDR1 MNHNS and CDR2 SASEGT. The CDR3 runs to 12 residues. CDR3 sequence: CASAISGKGYTF. The CDR3 DNA follows: TGTGCCAGCGCAATCTCAGGGAAAGGCTACACCTTC.

The chain couples TRBV2 to TRBJ2-7; 10 bases map to TRBD2. Germline V lookup: CDR1 SNHLY, CDR2 FYNNEI. V was pared by 5 bases and J by 4 bases, with 8 bases of the junction left unmatched. This CDR3 region has 15 residues. The CDR3 bases are TGTGCCAGCAGTACCCTAGCGGGGGCCCCTTACGAGCAGTACTTC. The encoded protein is CASSTLAGAPYEQYF. Complete variable domain (other parts from reference TRBV2 and TRBJ2-7): EPEVTQTPSHQVTQMGQEVILRCVPISNHLYFYWYRQILGQKVEFLVSFYNNEISEKSEIFDDQFSVERPDGSNFTLKIRSTKLEDSAMYFCASSTLAGAPYEQYFGPGTRLTVT.

The V call is TRBV27, the J call TRBJ2-7; a possible D gene is TRBD2 (6 bases). CDR1 is MNHEY and CDR2 is SMNVEV in the germline V gene (reference sequence). The ends were cut back, 5 bases at V and 2 bases at J, with 19 bases in the middle. The CDR3 consists of 16 residues. CDR3 sequence (DNA): TGTGCCAGCAGTCCCTGGGTGACGGGGAGGACCTACGAGCAGTACTTC. Residues: CASSPWVTGRTYEQYF.